A selection of T cell receptor beta chains follows, all from one sample in a study of T cell repertoires in cytomegalovirus infection. One entry per CDR3 protein, called by TCRdb with MiXCR from the reads. The top ten clones hold about 11% of a sample with hundreds of thousands of distinct CDR3 sequences, 17% of them seen once. The sample comprised PBMCs. Every receptor here comes from a human donor in good health (CMV status not recorded). Some clones in this sample may be carry-over from other donors' samples. Both conserved end residues are part of each CDR3. A D gene is named only where the DNA matches it firmly. Some rows have no size entry. The others give once, few or many, or a class for an expanded clone.

d_call j_call v_call clone_size cdr3_aa cdr3_nt
- TRBJ2-2 TRBV11-2 - CASNPGDHLGIGELFF TGTGCCAGCAACCCTGGGGACCACCTGGGGATCGGGGAGCTGTTTTTT
- TRBJ1-4 TRBV7-2 many CASSLASQTEKLFF TGTGCCAGCAGCTTAGCGTCCCAAACCGAAAAACTGTTTTTT
- TRBJ1-6 TRBV7-9 - CASSFALGRNSPLHF TGTGCCAGCAGCTTCGCATTGGGACGGAATTCACCCCTCCACTTT
- TRBJ2-5 TRBV11-2 - CASSLRGGRIQETQYF TGTGCCAGCAGCTTAAGGGGGGGACGGATTCAAGAGACCCAGTACTTC
TRBD1 TRBJ2-1 TRBV29-1 - CSVGTGLSSYNEQFF TGCAGCGTCGGGACAGGGCTTAGCTCCTACAATGAGCAGTTCTTC
- TRBJ2-7 TRBV5-1 few CASSFPGTYEQYF TGCGCCAGCAGCTTTCCGGGAACCTACGAGCAGTACTTC
- TRBJ2-7 TRBV18 - CASSRGGESSYEQYF TGTGCCAGCTCACGAGGGGGTGAGAGCTCCTACGAGCAGTACTTC
- TRBJ2-7 TRBV2 many CASLSSYEQYF TGTGCCAGTTTAAGCTCCTACGAGCAGTACTTC
TRBD2 TRBJ2-3 TRBV6-6 few CASSTLAGGPTDTQYF TGTGCCAGCAGTACCCTGGCGGGGGGGCCCACAGATACGCAGTATTTT
- TRBJ1-1 TRBV29-1 - CSVVEQGATEAFF TGCAGCGTAGTCGAACAGGGAGCCACTGAAGCTTTCTTT
- TRBJ1-1 TRBV7-2 many CASSPRALNTEAFF TGTGCCAGCAGCCCGCGAGCCCTGAACACTGAAGCTTTCTTT
- TRBJ1-5 TRBV7-9 many CASSLRAGMGNQPQHF TGTGCCAGCAGCTTAAGGGCAGGGATGGGCAATCAGCCCCAGCATTTT
- TRBJ2-6 TRBV11-2 - CASSLGVSGANVLTF TGTGCCAGCAGCTTAGGAGTCTCTGGGGCCAACGTCCTGACTTTC
- TRBJ2-3 TRBV10-3 few CAISDRETDTQYF TGTGCCATCAGTGACCGGGAGACAGATACGCAGTATTTT
- TRBJ1-1 TRBV5-6 many CASSLLTERHTEAFF TGTGCCAGCAGCTTGTTGACAGAACGACACACTGAAGCTTTCTTT
- TRBJ2-1 TRBV7-9 many CASSFPQGQLGNEQFF TGTGCCAGCAGCTTTCCTCAGGGGCAGCTGGGCAATGAGCAGTTCTTC
- TRBJ2-7 TRBV7-2 many CASGSQLGPAYEQYF TGTGCCAGCGGTTCGCAGCTGGGGCCCGCCTACGAGCAGTACTTC
TRBD1 TRBJ1-6 TRBV5-5 many CASSPRQGRESSPLHF TGTGCCAGCAGCCCAAGACAGGGGCGCGAGTCTTCACCCCTCCACTTT
- TRBJ2-5 TRBV12-3/TRBV12-4 many CASTLGGGETQYF TGTGCCAGCACCCTAGGGGGAGGAGAGACCCAGTACTTC
TRBD1 TRBJ2-3 TRBV7-6 many CASSSKPGQGTDTQYF TGTGCCAGCAGCTCAAAACCGGGACAGGGAACAGATACGCAGTATTTT
TRBD1 TRBJ1-4 TRBV2 - CASSERQGLGKLFF TGTGCCAGCAGTGAACGACAGGGGCTTGGAAAACTGTTTTTT
TRBD1 TRBJ1-6 TRBV6-1 few CASSHSKGGTGFNSPLHF TGTGCCAGCAGTCATAGTAAGGGCGGGACAGGGTTTAATTCACCCCTCCACTTT
TRBD2 TRBJ2-1 TRBV28 many CASSILAGGQVREQFF TGTGCCAGCAGTATACTAGCGGGGGGGCAAGTGAGAGAGCAGTTCTTC
TRBD1 TRBJ2-3 TRBV6-2/TRBV6-3 few CASSYSGTGGADTQYF TGTGCCAGCAGTTACTCCGGGACAGGGGGCGCAGATACGCAGTATTTT
- TRBJ2-2 TRBV7-9 many CASTSWTANTGELFF TGTGCCAGCACATCCTGGACAGCGAACACCGGGGAGCTGTTTTTT
- TRBJ1-1 TRBV10-2 once CASEDWNTEAFF TGCGCCAGCGAGGACTGGAACACTGAAGCTTTCTTT
- TRBJ2-5 TRBV20-1 - CSARDARLQETQYF TGCAGTGCTAGAGATGCGAGATTACAAGAGACCCAGTACTTC
- TRBJ2-3 TRBV12-3/TRBV12-4 - CASSFVRTDTQYF TGTGCCAGCAGTTTTGTTCGTACAGATACGCAGTATTTT
- TRBJ2-1 TRBV7-8 many CASSRWTGYNEQFF TGTGCCAGCAGCCGATGGACGGGGTACAATGAGCAGTTCTTC
- TRBJ1-2 TRBV28 few CASAGTLNLPGGYTF TGTGCCAGCGCCGGGACACTCAATCTTCCTGGTGGCTACACCTTC
TRBD1 TRBJ1-1 TRBV5-1 few CASSTGQGNTEAFF TGCGCCAGCAGCACCGGACAGGGGAACACTGAAGCTTTCTTT
- TRBJ1-1 TRBV4-1 - CASSQDGGTAFF TGCGCCAGCAGCCAAGATGGGGGCACGGCTTTCTTT
- TRBJ1-5 TRBV12-3/TRBV12-4 many CASSGQFSNQPQHF TGTGCCAGCAGCGGACAGTTCAGCAATCAGCCCCAGCATTTT
- TRBJ1-5 TRBV2 few CASSEDGMGNQPQHF TGTGCCAGCAGTGAAGACGGGATGGGGAATCAGCCCCAGCATTTT
- TRBJ1-6 TRBV19 - CASRGERQSPLHF TGTGCCAGTAGGGGGGAGCGGCAATCACCCCTCCACTTT
- TRBJ1-1 TRBV7-9 - CASSFAGADTEAFF TGTGCCAGCAGCTTTGCCGGGGCGGACACTGAAGCTTTCTTT
- TRBJ2-2 TRBV5-4 few CASSQQALSTGELFF TGTGCCAGCAGCCAGCAGGCTCTCAGCACCGGGGAGCTGTTTTTT
- TRBJ2-7 TRBV6-5 - CASGKETANSYEQYF TGTGCCAGCGGAAAGGAGACAGCTAATTCCTACGAGCAGTACTTC
- TRBJ2-7 TRBV7-2 many CASSSSVTAAYEQYF TGTGCCAGCAGCTCTTCCGTGACAGCAGCCTACGAGCAGTACTTC
TRBD1 TRBJ2-7 TRBV11-2 - CASSRGTGVYEQYF TGTGCCAGCAGCCGGGGGACAGGGGTTTACGAGCAGTACTTC
- TRBJ2-3 TRBV12-3/TRBV12-4 many CASSLGFRTQYF TGTGCCAGCAGTCTAGGATTCCGCACGCAGTATTTT
TRBD1 TRBJ1-1 TRBV19 few CASSMRGTGNTEAFF TGTGCCAGTAGTATGAGAGGGACAGGGAACACTGAAGCTTTCTTT
- TRBJ1-1 TRBV6-2/TRBV6-3 many CASSYGGSPTEAFF TGTGCCAGCAGTTACGGGGGGTCCCCCACTGAAGCTTTCTTT
- TRBJ2-1 TRBV19 many CASSIDRSGTYNEQFF TGTGCCAGTAGTATAGACAGGTCGGGCACCTACAATGAGCAGTTCTTC
TRBD1 TRBJ2-7 TRBV7-6 - CASSRTDGTAYKQYF TGTGCCAGCAGCCGCACTGATGGGACAGCTTACAAGCAGTACTTC
- TRBJ2-1 TRBV7-6 - CASSSETVPYNEQFF TGTGCCAGCAGCTCCGAGACGGTCCCCTACAATGAGCAGTTCTTC